These 5 T cell receptor beta chains were all obtained from the same sample, sequenced in a study of blood T cell repertoires in COVID-19. Clones were sequenced by immunoSEQ multiplex PCR, and TCRdb holds only the in-frame ones, with some missing. The repertoire includes 30,000 to 35,000 clones, roughly 92% of them detected once, and more than 4.5% sits in the top ten. Sequencing input: peripheral blood. Every receptor here comes from a human donor in a cohort sampled during active COVID-19.

This chain links TRBV6-1 with TRBJ2-3; weak D call: TRBD2 (6 bases). CDR3 length: 14 residues. With 8 bases removed from V and 6 bases from J, the gap between germline ends came to 18 bases. Germline lookup yields CDR1 MNHNS and CDR2 SASEGT. The CDR3 bases are TGTGCCAGCCGTCAAGCGGGCAGGGTGGATACGCAGTATTTT. It encodes CASRQAGRVDTQYF.

This sequence joins TRBV18 and TRBJ2-5, with a possible D match to TRBD2 (5 bases). Germline-derived CDR1 and CDR2 are KGHSH and LQKENI. V was trimmed by 0 bases and J by 5 bases, leaving 10 bases between them. The CDR3 consists of 14 residues. CDR3 residues: CASSPPGVLETQYF. CDR3 sequence (DNA): TGTGCCAGCTCACCACCCGGGGTGTTGGAGACCCAGTACTTC. Full variable domain (outside the CDR3, taken from reference TRBV18 and TRBJ2-5): NAGVMQNPRHLVRRRGQEARLRCSPMKGHSHVYWYRQLPEEGLKFMVYLQKENIIDESGMPKERFSAEFPKEGPSILRIQQVVRGDSAAYFCASSPPGVLETQYFGPGTRLLVL.

V and J are TRBV3-1 (or the pseudogene TRBV3-2) and TRBJ2-3, with 7 bases that match TRBD1. J lost 7 bases, V lost 2 bases, and 12 bases had no gene match. The germline gives CDR1 LGHDT, CDR2 YNNKEL (reference sequence). This CDR3 has 16 residues. The CDR3 region has the DNA TGTGCCAGCAGCCAACGACAGGGACGGTTCTGGAATACGCAGTATTTT. Its translation: CASSQRQGRFWNTQYF.

The gene calls are TRBV19 and TRBJ2-5, with 10 bases aligning to TRBD2. The CDR3 sequence is 17 residues long. Losses at the gene ends were 5 bases for V and 4 bases for J; bases not matched to a gene: 13. Germline V gene data show CDR1 as LNHDA and CDR2 as SQIVND (reference sequence). The DNA for the CDR3 is TGTGCCAGTAGTGGGGAGGGGCTAGCGGGGGTTCTAGAGACCCAGTACTTC. Translation: CASSGEGLAGVLETQYF.

The chain uses TRBV5-4 and TRBJ2-7, with 8 nucleotides matching TRBD1. Germline V lookup: CDR1 SGHNT, CDR2 YYREEE (reference sequence). The CDR3 is 14 residues long. J was trimmed by 2 bases and V by 4 bases; bases with no gene match: 5. CDR3 protein: CASSGTTGAYEQYF. As DNA, the CDR3 is TGTGCCAGCAGCGGGACGACAGGGGCCTACGAGCAGTACTTC.